This T cell receptor (beta chain) was profiled in a study of T-cell memory formation after mild COVID-19. 5'RACE primed at constant segments yielded TCR alpha and TCR beta cDNA libraries bearing sample barcodes and UMIs. A single record per CDR3 protein comes from TCRdb applying MiXCR to the 5' RACE reads. Seen here are nearly 200,000 distinct CDR3 sequences, about 17% observed once, and the top ten hold roughly 2.3%. Concerning this clonotype: Its antigen is unknown.

Findings and caveats of the study: Later expanders leaned toward CD4+, whereas clones contracting from day 15 to 85 were balanced CD4/CD8. A subset of responding clones appeared in pre-infection memory, suggesting cross-reactive memory joined.

Germline lookup yields CDR1 LNHNV and CDR2 YYDKDF (reference sequence). The CDR3 extends over 13 amino acids. The V end lost 5 bases, the J end lost 8 bases, and 15 bases lay between the germline ends. The TCR originated in an adult woman who had mild COVID-19 (a few samples of this study predate the infection). Cell type and time point are not known. Sequenced material: PBMCs or a T cell subset sorted from them (not recorded which). The chain has TRBV15 and TRBJ1-2; TRBD1 is a possible D gene (5 bases). The CDR3 region is CATSETRPGGYTF. The CDR3 coding sequence is TGTGCCACCAGCGAAACCCGACCAGGGGGCTACACCTTC. The entire variable domain, with the rest obtained from reference TRBV15 and TRBJ1-2, is as follows: DAMVIQNPRYQVTQFGKPVTLSCSQTLNHNVMYWYQQKSSQAPKLLFHYYDKDFNNEADTPDNFQSRRPNTSFCFLDIRSPGLGDTAMYLCATSETRPGGYTFGSGTRLTVV.